This T cell receptor (beta chain) was found in a study of cytomegalovirus exposure and HLA in healthy donors. Trimming stripped 3 bases from V and 8 bases from J, with 13 bases between. There are 13 residues in the CDR3. Germline-derived CDR1 and CDR2 are MDHEN and SYDVKM. PCR involved 60 Vbeta and 13 Jbeta primers. Sequenced by immunoSEQ multiplex PCR; TCRdb stores in-frame clones only, minus some. The sample has roughly 220,000 clones, approximately 79% seen once. Sequenced: PBMCs. This sequence joins TRBV28 and TRBJ1-2; TRBD1 might be the D (6 bases). This TCR was recovered from a man aged 50 or older in good health and CMV-seronegative. For the CDR3, the DNA is TGTGCCAGCAGTTTCGGGGGGCTAAGGGGCTACACCTTC. Its translation is CASSFGGLRGYTF.